Described below is a single T cell receptor beta chain sequence and its context. Germline CDR1 and CDR2: SGHTA and FQGTGA. The trim removed 1 base at V and 13 bases at J, leaving 6 bases unmatched. CDR3 length: 13 amino acids. This sample is part of a study of blood T cells in healthy people across ages. The use of a sample-barcoded 5' primer and a J-beta primer mix characterized a second PCR of roughly 6 to 11 cycles. TCRdb re-derived calls from the 5' RACE reads in MiXCR, one entry per CDR3 protein. The sample lists some 850,000 distinct CDR3 sequences, around a quarter seen once, with around 3% in the top ten. These data also formed part of another study, on T cells of mothers and their children.

The chain carries TRBV7-3 and TRBJ2-1; 8 positions match TRBD2. The receptor was derived from a boy aged 5-17 years in good health. Sequencing input: blood. The CDR3 DNA reads TGTGCCAGCAGCTTAAACGGCGGGGGGCCCCAGTTCTTC. This gives the protein CASSLNGGGPQFF.